The TCR beta chain described here comes from a study of shared clonotypes between healthy human individuals (dated by TCRdb to 2019 to 2021). Some background on the complete study: The cohort comprised a couple of women and a few men aged 18 to 49 years. For each donor, CD4 naive and CD4 memory were each given three plates, CD8 naive was given two plates, and CD8 memory was given one plate. To estimate repertoire size and how much clonotypes are shared between individuals, the study performed deep sequencing of blood TCR repertoires from five healthy adults. Libraries were prepared and TCR repertoires were sequenced by different laboratories using diverse techniques, in order to increase sequencing depth and limit assay-specific biases. Each donor's leukapheresis produced roughly between about 0.9 and 9.5 billion PBMCs.

The V end loses 8 bases and the J end loses 4 bases, and a stretch of 12 bases separates them. There are 13 amino acids in the CDR3, from cysteine to phenylalanine inclusive. Just CDR3 DNA is preserved here, 39 bases in frame from base 1. According to the germline V gene (reference sequence), CDR1 reads LNHNV and CDR2 reads YYDKDF. With regard to this clone: This receptor's antigen is unknown. No much larger clonotype is one base removed from it; base qualities were not supplied.

TCR CDR3 regions were amplified from genomic DNA by multiplex PCR using the deep immunoSEQ assay. Extracted genomic DNA from each cell subset was distributed evenly across all wells of several immunoSEQ 96-well plates, and each plate was treated as a replicate. For sorted subsets, 200 to 250 ng of genomic DNA, equivalent to some 30,000 T cell genomes, went into each replicate PCR. Purified libraries were quantified with a Qubit 3.0 fluorometer, sized on a Bioanalyzer 2100, and re-quantified with the KAPA Library Quantification kit. A separate single-read 150-cycle Illumina NextSeq 550 flow cell was used to sequence each immunoSEQ 96-well plate. For the original study's pipeline: Because the immunoSEQ output included only junctional sequences and no quality scores, the filtering could not be the same as the filtering used for full-length reads. To assign V/J genes and CDR3, sequences were annotated against IMGT germline references using PyIR, a Python wrapper for IgBLAST v1.9. Any read was removed if the V/J assignment was weak (E-value above 1e-6), the CDR3 was missing, or the read contained stop codons, out-of-frame junctions, or ambiguous translated residues. A V3J clonotype was defined by an identical inferred V gene, J gene, and CDR3 amino acid sequence. The percentage overlap between two repertoires was calculated by dividing the number of shared unique clonotypes by the size of the smaller repertoire. Repertoire richness was assessed with RTK rarefaction, the Chao1 estimator, and Recon v2.1 estimates of unobserved clonotypes. OLGA was used to compute generation probabilities for all TCRbeta clonotypes that the gDNA method yielded from a few donors. TCRdb provides this immuneACCESS table in a form limited to in-frame rearrangements. Some clones are lacking; in checked studies, under half of them reflect an unresolved V gene, and why the rest are absent is not known. Clonal size and the V and J genes are those of that table, whereas D and trimming came from the DNA. The sample table holds around 330,000 clones, of which approximately 79% were seen once. About a tenth of the sample is taken by the ten largest.

Study-wide conclusions, independent of this receptor: Compared with non-shared clonotypes, the clonotypes found in all four sorted-subset donors had higher generation probabilities. Larger estimated clonotype richness was generally found for naive subsets than for memory subsets. About 5% of naive CD4, roughly 3.5% of naive CD8, roughly 2.4% of memory CD4, and around 0.42% of memory CD8 clonotypes were shared across several donors. Rarefaction of sorted-subset datasets indicated incomplete sequencing despite the large sequencing depth. Because the study included a small number of donors, the genetic and exposure-history diversity represented was limited. Based on pairwise subsampling, the degree of clonotype sharing among donors was expected to be affected by sequencing depth. Sampling was limited to blood, and TCR repertoires in tissue likely differ from TCR repertoires in blood.

Healthy HIV-negative adults with no recently reported acute infections or vaccinations were included as donors. Every donor was a Caucasian adult residing in Nashville, Tennessee, USA. CD4+ T cells were enriched through magnetic negative selection, after which naive cells were positively selected on CD45RA and the remaining negative fraction served as the memory subset. Blood was collected by leukapheresis, and PBMCs were isolated by Ficoll-Histopaque density gradient centrifugation and then cryopreserved in liquid nitrogen vapor phase. Analytical flow cytometry was used to check the purity and quantity of every magnetically sorted T cell population. Genomic DNA was isolated from each sorted fraction and quantified by UV absorbance on a Nanodrop 2000c.

This TCR was recovered from a man aged 30 to 45 in good health. Recombination joined TRBV15 with TRBJ1-5; the D segment cannot be called with confidence. Input material: memory CD4+ T cells sorted from blood. The intended sense of this specimen's cell subset or site label: CD45RA-negative fraction. The CDR3 here reads CATALDRNQPQHF. The sequenced DNA is TGTGCCACCGCACTTGACCGGAATCAGCCCCAGCATTTT.